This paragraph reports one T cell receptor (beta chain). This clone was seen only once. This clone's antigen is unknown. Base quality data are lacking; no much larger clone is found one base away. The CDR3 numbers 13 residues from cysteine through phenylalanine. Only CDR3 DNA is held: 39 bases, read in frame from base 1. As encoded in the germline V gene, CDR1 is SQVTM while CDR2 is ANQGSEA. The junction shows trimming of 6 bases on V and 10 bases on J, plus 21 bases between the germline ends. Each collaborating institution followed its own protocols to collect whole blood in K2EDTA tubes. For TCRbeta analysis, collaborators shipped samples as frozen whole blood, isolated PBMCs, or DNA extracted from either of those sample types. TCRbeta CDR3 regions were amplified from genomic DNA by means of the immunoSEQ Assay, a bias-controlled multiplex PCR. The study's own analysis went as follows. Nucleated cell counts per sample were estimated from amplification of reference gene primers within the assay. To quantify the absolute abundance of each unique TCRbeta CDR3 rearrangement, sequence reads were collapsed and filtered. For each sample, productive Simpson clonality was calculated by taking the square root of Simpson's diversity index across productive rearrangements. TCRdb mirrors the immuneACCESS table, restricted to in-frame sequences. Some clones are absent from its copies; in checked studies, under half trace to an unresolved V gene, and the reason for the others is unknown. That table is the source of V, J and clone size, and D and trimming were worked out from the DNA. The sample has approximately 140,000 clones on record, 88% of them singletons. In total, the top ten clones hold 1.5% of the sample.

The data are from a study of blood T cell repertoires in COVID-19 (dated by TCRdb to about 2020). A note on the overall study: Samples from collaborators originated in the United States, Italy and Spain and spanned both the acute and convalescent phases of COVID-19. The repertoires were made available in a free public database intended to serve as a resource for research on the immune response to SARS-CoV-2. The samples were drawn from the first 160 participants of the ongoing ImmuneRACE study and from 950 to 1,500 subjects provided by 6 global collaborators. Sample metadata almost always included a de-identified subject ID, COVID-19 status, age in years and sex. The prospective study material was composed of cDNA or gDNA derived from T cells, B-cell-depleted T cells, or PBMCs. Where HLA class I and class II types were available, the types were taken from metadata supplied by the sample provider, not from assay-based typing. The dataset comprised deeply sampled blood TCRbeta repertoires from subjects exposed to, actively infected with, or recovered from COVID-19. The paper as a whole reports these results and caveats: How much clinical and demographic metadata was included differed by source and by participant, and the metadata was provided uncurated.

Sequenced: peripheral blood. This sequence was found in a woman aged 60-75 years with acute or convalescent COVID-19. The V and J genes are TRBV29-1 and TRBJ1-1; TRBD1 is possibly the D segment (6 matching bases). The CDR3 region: CSVVPGGASVAFF. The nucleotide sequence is TGCAGCGTCGTCCCGGGGGGGGCGAGTGTAGCTTTCTTT.